This TCR beta chain appears in the sequencing data of a study of shared clonotypes between healthy human individuals. The germline V gene has CDR1 SGDLS and CDR2 YYNGEE. Unmatched junction bases numbered 10, after V lost 3 bases and J lost 9 bases. The CDR3 totals 15 residues. Sequenced by immunoSEQ multiplex PCR; TCRdb stores in-frame clones only, minus some. The sample yields around 1.4 million clones, 98% to 99% seen once. This receptor was identified in a man aged 30-40 years in good health. Source material: naive CD4+ T cells sorted from blood. The subset here: CD45RA+ positively selected. The J gene is TRBJ2-3, the V gene TRBV9; 10 bases map to TRBD2. CDR3 bases: TGTGCCAGCAGCGAATCCGGGACTAGCGCCCGGACGCAGTATTTT. Protein sequence: CASSESGTSARTQYF.